This T cell receptor beta chain was documented in a study of T cell repertoires in cytomegalovirus infection (dated 2019 in TCRdb). About the investigation overall: Donor HLA type was relevant to the analysis, because carriage of CMV infection together with the matching HLA type was indicated by public TCR beta signatures. What the authors observed across the whole study: Carriers of CMV infection plus the relevant HLA type were discriminated by the cumulative frequency of public TCR beta family members in the study cohort and in an independent roughly 340-donor cohort. The ex vivo response was dominated by HLA-C-restricted CMV-specific TCR beta clonotypes, which also provided the single most frequent clonotype in two of eight donors.

Sequencer: Illumina HiSeq 1500. TCRdb reran the public reads through fastp at Q25 and MiXCR, keeping productive beta chains. Entries are consolidated by CDR3 protein sequence, retaining the most common genes and DNA. The sample table contains around 130,000 distinct CDR3 sequences; only one count was recorded for 7.5% to 9% of them. The ten largest clones add up to around 10% of the sample. This clonotype showed up many times. Its antigen is unknown. Per-base quality was not reported, and no clone a single base away is much larger than it. The V end gives up 1 base and the J end 0 bases, leaving 2 bases in the junction not matched to a gene. The CDR3 runs 17 residues from the cysteine to the phenylalanine. Kept here is only the CDR3 DNA, which spans 51 bases and is read in frame from base 1.

The sample comprised PBMCs. This receptor was obtained from a human donor in good health (CMV status not recorded). Some clones in this sample may be carry-over from other donors' samples. The sequence is built from TRBV12-3 or TRBV12-4 and TRBJ2-3; 12 central nucleotides agree with TRBD2. The CDR3 protein: CASSLGLAGASTDTQYF. The sequenced DNA: TGTGCCAGCAGTTTAGGACTAGCGGGGGCTAGCACAGATACGCAGTATTTT.